This TCR beta chain was found in a study of blood T cell repertoires in COVID-19. At the level of the study: From the United States, Italy and Spain came samples of acute and convalescent COVID-19. T cells, B-cell-depleted T cells, or PBMCs supplied cDNA or gDNA.

As handled by the study authors: Amplified reference gene primers provided the basis for estimating nucleated cell counts. Profiled with immunoSEQ multiplex PCR; TCRdb holds only in-frame clones, not every one. The V and J calls and clone size were taken over from that table, and D and trimming were inferred from the DNA. Seen here are some 510,000 clones, roughly 88% observed once, and the top ten hold approximately 2%. Enrollees, roughly 18 to 89 years old, lived in approximately 25 US areas. The sample consisted of PBMCs or T cells enriched from blood (not recorded which). The sequence derives from a woman in her thirties or forties who had recovered from COVID-19.

In nucleotides, the CDR3 is TGTGCCAGCAGCCAACGGGGGGACACTGAAGCTTTCTTT. This codes for CASSQRGDTEAFF. The chain joins TRBV7-2 to TRBJ1-1; possibly TRBD1 for D (5 bases). CDR3 length: 13 amino acids. Germline V CDR1 and CDR2: SGHTA, FQGNSA. The V gene lost 5 bases and the J gene lost 3 bases, with 10 bases spanning the gap.